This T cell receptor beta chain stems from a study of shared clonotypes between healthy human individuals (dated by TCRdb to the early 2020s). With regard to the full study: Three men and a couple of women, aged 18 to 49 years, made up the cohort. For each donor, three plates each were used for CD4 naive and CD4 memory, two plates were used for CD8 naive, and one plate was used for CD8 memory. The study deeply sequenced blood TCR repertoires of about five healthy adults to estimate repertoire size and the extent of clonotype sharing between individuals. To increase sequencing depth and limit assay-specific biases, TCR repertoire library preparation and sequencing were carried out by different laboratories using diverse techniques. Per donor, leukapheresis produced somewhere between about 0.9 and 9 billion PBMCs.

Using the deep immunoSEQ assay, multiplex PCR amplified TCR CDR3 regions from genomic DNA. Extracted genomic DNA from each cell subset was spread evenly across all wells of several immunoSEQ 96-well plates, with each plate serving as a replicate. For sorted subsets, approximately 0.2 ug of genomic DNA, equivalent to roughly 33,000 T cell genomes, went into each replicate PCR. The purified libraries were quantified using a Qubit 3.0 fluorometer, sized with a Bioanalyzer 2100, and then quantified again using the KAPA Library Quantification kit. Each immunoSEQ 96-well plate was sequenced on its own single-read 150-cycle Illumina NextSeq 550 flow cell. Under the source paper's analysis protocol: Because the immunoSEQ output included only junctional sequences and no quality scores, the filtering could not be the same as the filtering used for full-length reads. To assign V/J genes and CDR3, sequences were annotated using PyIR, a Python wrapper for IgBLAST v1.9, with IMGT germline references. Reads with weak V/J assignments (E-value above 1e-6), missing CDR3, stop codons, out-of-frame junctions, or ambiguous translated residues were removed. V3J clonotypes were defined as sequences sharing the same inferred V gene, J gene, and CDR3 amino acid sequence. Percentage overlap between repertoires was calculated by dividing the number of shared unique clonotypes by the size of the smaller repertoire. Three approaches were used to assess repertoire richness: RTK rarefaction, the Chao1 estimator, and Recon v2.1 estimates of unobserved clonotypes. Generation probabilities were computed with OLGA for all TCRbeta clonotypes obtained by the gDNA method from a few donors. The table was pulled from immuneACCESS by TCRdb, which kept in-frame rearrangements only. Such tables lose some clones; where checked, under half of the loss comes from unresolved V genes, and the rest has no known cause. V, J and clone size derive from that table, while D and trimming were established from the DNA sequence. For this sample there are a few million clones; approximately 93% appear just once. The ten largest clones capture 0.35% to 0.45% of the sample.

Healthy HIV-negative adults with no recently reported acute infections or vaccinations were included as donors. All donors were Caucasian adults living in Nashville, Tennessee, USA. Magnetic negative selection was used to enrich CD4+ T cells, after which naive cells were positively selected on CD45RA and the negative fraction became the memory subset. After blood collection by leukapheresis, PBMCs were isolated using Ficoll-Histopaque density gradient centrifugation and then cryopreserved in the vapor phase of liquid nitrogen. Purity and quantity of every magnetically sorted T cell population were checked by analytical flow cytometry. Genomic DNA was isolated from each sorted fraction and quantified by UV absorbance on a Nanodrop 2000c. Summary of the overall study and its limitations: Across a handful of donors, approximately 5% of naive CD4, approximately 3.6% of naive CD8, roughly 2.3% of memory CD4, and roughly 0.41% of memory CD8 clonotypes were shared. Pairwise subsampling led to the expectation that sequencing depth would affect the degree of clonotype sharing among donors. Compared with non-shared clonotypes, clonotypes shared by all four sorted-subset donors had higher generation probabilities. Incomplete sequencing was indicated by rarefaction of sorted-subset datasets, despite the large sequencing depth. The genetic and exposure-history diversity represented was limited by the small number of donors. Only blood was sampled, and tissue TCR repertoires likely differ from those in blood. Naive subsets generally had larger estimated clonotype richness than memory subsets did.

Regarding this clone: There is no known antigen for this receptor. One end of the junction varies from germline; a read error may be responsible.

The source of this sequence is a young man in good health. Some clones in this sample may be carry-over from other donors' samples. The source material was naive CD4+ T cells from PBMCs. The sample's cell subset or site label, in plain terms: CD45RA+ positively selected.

The CDR3 protein sequence reads: CAIGEGLAATPSKAGELFF. The nucleotide sequence reads as follows: TGTGCCATCGGTGAGGGGCTAGCGGCAACCCCCTCGAAAGCCGGGGAGCTGTTTTTT. The chain couples TRBV10-3 to TRBJ2-2; 7 of the junction bases match TRBD2. From cysteine to phenylalanine, the CDR3 is 19 amino acids long. Only the CDR3 DNA stays, 57 bases, in frame from base 1. The germline V gene encodes CDR1 ENHRY and CDR2 SYGVKD.